This TCR beta chain was retrieved from a study of shared clonotypes between healthy human individuals. V trimming: 7 bases; J trimming: 0 bases; junction bases outside the gene matches: 5. The germline CDR1 and CDR2 sequences are MNHNS and SASEGT. The CDR3 runs to 14 residues. The table came from immunoSEQ multiplex PCR; TCRdb's copy has only in-frame clones and leaves some out. The data show roughly 2 million clones, 90% to 96% seen once. V and J are TRBV6-1 and TRBJ2-7; 8 bases agree with TRBD2. The TCR sequence derives from a man younger than 35 in good health. The sample comprised naive CD4+ T cells sorted from blood. The sample's subset: CD45RA+ positively selected. The CDR3, as DNA: TGTGCCAGCATATTTAGCGGGGCCTCCTACGAGCAGTACTTC. This codes for CASIFSGASYEQYF.